This is a list of T cell receptor beta chains from one sample in a study of T cells after yellow fever vaccination. Each CDR3 protein is one row after TCRdb ran MiXCR on the 5' RACE reads. The profile shows 450,000 to 550,000 distinct CDR3 sequences, just over 20% of them singletons. The sequencing here drew on PBMCs, taken roughly 20 days after the first yellow fever vaccination. These receptors all stem from a man aged 18 to 35 who received the YFV17D yellow fever vaccine. Both conserved end residues are part of each CDR3. Each record gives: J gene, D gene, clone size, V gene, CDR3 DNA, CDR3 protein. The D gene is left open where the match is weak. For some rows the clone size is stated as once, few or many, or as a class when expanded; others skip it.

>TRBJ1-4|-|-|TRBV7-2
TGTGCCAGCAGCTTAGGGGGGACACTCGAAAAACTGTTTTTT
CASSLGGTLEKLFF
>TRBJ2-7|-|-|TRBV12-3/TRBV12-4
TGTGCCAGCAGTTTCGGGCAGGTCGGGGAGCAGTACTTC
CASSFGQVGEQYF
>TRBJ2-1|-|-|TRBV5-1
TGCGCCAGCAGCACCCATCCGGCGTACCCAGATTACAATGAGCAGTTCTTC
CASSTHPAYPDYNEQFF
>TRBJ1-2|TRBD1|few|TRBV7-2
TGTGCCAGCAGCTTAAGGGGACAGGGATGGGATGGCTACACCTTC
CASSLRGQGWDGYTF
>TRBJ2-3|-|-|TRBV15
TGTGCCACCAGCACATCGGGAACGGATACGCAGTATTTT
CATSTSGTDTQYF
>TRBJ2-3|TRBD1|-|TRBV25-1
TGTGCCAGCAGTGAGTACAGGGGGACAGATACGCAGTATTTT
CASSEYRGTDTQYF
>TRBJ2-3|-|few|TRBV5-1
TGCGCCAGCAGCTTGGAACAGGGATGGACAGATACGCAGTATTTT
CASSLEQGWTDTQYF
>TRBJ2-2|-|few|TRBV7-3
TGTGCCAGCAGCTTATATCTGGGGGCCGGGGAGCTGTTTTTT
CASSLYLGAGELFF
>TRBJ1-1|-|-|TRBV6-5
TGTGCCAGCAGTTACTCGAGACTGCTGAACACTGAAGCTTTCTTT
CASSYSRLLNTEAFF
>TRBJ2-1|-|few|TRBV5-1
TGCGCCAGCAGCTTGGTTCCAGGGAGCTCCTACAATGAGCAGTTCTTC
CASSLVPGSSYNEQFF
>TRBJ2-2|-|few|TRBV6-1
TGTGCCAGCAGTCATCAGGGCATCACCGGGGAGCTGTTTTTT
CASSHQGITGELFF
>TRBJ1-1|-|few|TRBV18
TGTGCCAGCACCTCGGGAAGGGTGAAAGCTTTCTTT
CASTSGRVKAFF
>TRBJ2-2|-|-|TRBV20-1
TGCAGTGCTAGTTGGGCCGCGAACACCGGGGAGCTGTTTTTT
CSASWAANTGELFF
>TRBJ2-7|TRBD2|-|TRBV7-2
TGTGCCAGCAGCTTAGTCTTAGCGGGGGACTACGAGCAGTACTTC
CASSLVLAGDYEQYF
>TRBJ2-2|-|-|TRBV4-3
TGCGCCAGCAGCCAAGGGGGTACAGACCAATCAACCGGGGAGCTGTTTTTT
CASSQGGTDQSTGELFF
>TRBJ2-7|TRBD1|-|TRBV7-9
TGTGCCAGCAGCCCCAGGACAGGGGGGCTCTACGAGCAGTACTTC
CASSPRTGGLYEQYF
>TRBJ2-2|-|few|TRBV7-3
TGTGCCAGCAGCCCCGGGACATCCACCGGGGAGCTGTTTTTT
CASSPGTSTGELFF
>TRBJ2-2|-|-|TRBV11-1
TGTGCCAGCAGAAGCCGATCAAGGGGGGAGCTGTTTTTT
CASRSRSRGELFF
>TRBJ1-1|-|-|TRBV7-6
TGTGCCAGCAGCTTCGGGGGGCAAACTGAAGCTTTCTTT
CASSFGGQTEAFF
>TRBJ2-7|-|few|TRBV29-1
TGCAGCGTACCAGGGGGGAACGAGCAGTACTTC
CSVPGGNEQYF
>TRBJ2-3|-|many|TRBV27
TGTGCCAGTAGTTTACTCAGCACAGATACGCAGTATTTT
CASSLLSTDTQYF
>TRBJ2-7|-|many|TRBV20-1
TGCAGTGCTAGGGGCGGCGGAGGAACCTACGAGCAGTACTTC
CSARGGGGTYEQYF
>TRBJ2-3|-|few|TRBV28
TGTGCCAGCGTAGACCCATTGACAGATACGCAGTATTTT
CASVDPLTDTQYF
>TRBJ2-7|-|-|TRBV10-3
TGTGCCAACCGAGCCCAGGGAGGCGAGCAGTACTTC
CANRAQGGEQYF
>TRBJ2-5|-|-|TRBV12-3/TRBV12-4
TGTGCCAGCAGTCCGGACGGCCCTAGGGGGGGGACCCAGTACTTC
CASSPDGPRGGTQYF
>TRBJ1-6|-|-|TRBV4-3
TGCGCCAGCAGCCAAGATGGACAGTCTAATTCACCCCTCCACTTT
CASSQDGQSNSPLHF
>TRBJ1-4|-|-|TRBV7-2
TGTGCCAGCAGCTTTAACGGCTGGGGTGAAAAACTGTTTTTT
CASSFNGWGEKLFF
>TRBJ2-1|-|-|TRBV5-5
TGTGCCAGCAGCAGTAATTATTGGGCGGACAATGAGCAGTTCTTC
CASSSNYWADNEQFF
>TRBJ2-5|-|many|TRBV12-3/TRBV12-4
TGTGCCAGCAGTCATACAGGGACAACAGAGACCCAGTACTTC
CASSHTGTTETQYF
>TRBJ1-2|TRBD1|many|TRBV3-1
TGTGCCAGCAGCCCAGCAGGGGGAGGCAACTATGGCTACACCTTC
CASSPAGGGNYGYTF
>TRBJ1-5|-|few|TRBV4-2
TGTGCCAGCAGCCAAGAACTGGGTGGGAGCAATCAGCCCCAGCATTTT
CASSQELGGSNQPQHF
>TRBJ1-5|-|-|TRBV20-1
TGCAGTGCTAGAGAGAATTATAGCAATCAGCCCCAGCATTTT
CSARENYSNQPQHF
>TRBJ1-2|-|-|TRBV7-9
TGTGCCAGCAGCTCAGCTAATCTGGTCCGCTATGGCTACACCTTC
CASSSANLVRYGYTF
>TRBJ2-6|-|few|TRBV5-1
TGCGCCAGCAGCTCCTTCCCTCAGGGCGATCTCTCTGGGGCCAACGTCCTGACTTTC
CASSSFPQGDLSGANVLTF
>TRBJ1-6|-|few|TRBV5-1
TGCGCCAGCAGCCTGGGGTGGGGCTCGTCACCCCTCCACTTT
CASSLGWGSSPLHF
>TRBJ1-4|-|-|TRBV7-9
TGTGCCAGCAGCCCAGGTGTTACGAATGAAAAACTGTTTTTT
CASSPGVTNEKLFF
>TRBJ2-2|TRBD1|few|TRBV4-2
TGTGCCAGCAGCCTCGCCCGGACAGGGGACGGGGAGCTGTTTTTT
CASSLARTGDGELFF
>TRBJ2-1|-|-|TRBV7-2
TGTGCCAGCAGCATGGACGAAAACAATGAGCAGTTCTTC
CASSMDENNEQFF
>TRBJ2-5|-|few|TRBV6-4
TGTGCCAGCACGAGGCAGCATCAAGAGACCCAGTACTTC
CASTRQHQETQYF
>TRBJ2-5|TRBD2|-|TRBV2
TGTGCCAGCAGGGGACTAGCCGCGGGGACCCAGTACTTC
CASRGLAAGTQYF
>TRBJ1-4|-|-|TRBV30
TGTGCTCTGGGGCCAACGCGGTCGGGAAAACTGTTTTTT
CALGPTRSGKLFF
>TRBJ2-1|-|-|TRBV11-2
TGTGCCAGCAGCCACGGGACCAGCACCTTTTATGAGCAGTTCTTC
CASSHGTSTFYEQFF
>TRBJ2-5|-|-|TRBV20-1
TGCAGTGCTAGCGGGGGAACTCCGGGGACCCAGTACTTC
CSASGGTPGTQYF
>TRBJ1-2|-|few|TRBV5-1
TGCGCCAGCAGCTTTCCCGACAGGCCAGGCTACACCTTC
CASSFPDRPGYTF
>TRBJ2-7|-|-|TRBV29-1
TGCAGCGTTTACGAGCAACCCTACGAGCAGTACTTC
CSVYEQPYEQYF
>TRBJ2-2|-|-|TRBV25-1
TGTGCCAGCAGTGGGGAGGTGACCGGGGAGCTGTTTTTT
CASSGEVTGELFF
>TRBJ2-1|-|few|TRBV28
TGTGCCAGCAGTTCACCGTCAGGGAGCTCCTACAATGAGCAGTTCTTC
CASSSPSGSSYNEQFF
>TRBJ2-2|-|few|TRBV20-1
TGCAGTGCTAGAGATCGGGCGGGGGCAGGGGAGCTGTTTTTT
CSARDRAGAGELFF
>TRBJ1-1|-|few|TRBV7-9
TGTGCCAGCAGCCCCGGATGGGGGGGTGACACTGAAGCTTTCTTT
CASSPGWGGDTEAFF
>TRBJ1-5|-|once|TRBV6-2/TRBV6-3
TGTGCCAGCAGTCCGAATCAAGTAGGGCCCCAGCATTTT
CASSPNQVGPQHF
>TRBJ2-3|TRBD1|few|TRBV29-1
TGCAGCGTTCCCCGGGACAGGGGGACAGATACGCAGTATTTT
CSVPRDRGTDTQYF
>TRBJ1-2|-|-|TRBV7-2
TGTGCCAGCAGTATTGTGACTCCTTATGGCTACACCTTC
CASSIVTPYGYTF
>TRBJ2-5|-|few|TRBV5-1
TGCGCCAGCAGCGTTCGGCAGCTTGGGGCCCAGTACTTC
CASSVRQLGAQYF
>TRBJ2-5|TRBD2|-|TRBV7-2
TGTGCCAGCAGCGGGACTAGCGGATACCAAGAGACCCAGTACTTC
CASSGTSGYQETQYF
>TRBJ2-2|-|-|TRBV12-5
TGTGCTAGTGGTTTGGTACTCACAGGAGGGAGCACCGGGGAGCTGTTTTTT
CASGLVLTGGSTGELFF